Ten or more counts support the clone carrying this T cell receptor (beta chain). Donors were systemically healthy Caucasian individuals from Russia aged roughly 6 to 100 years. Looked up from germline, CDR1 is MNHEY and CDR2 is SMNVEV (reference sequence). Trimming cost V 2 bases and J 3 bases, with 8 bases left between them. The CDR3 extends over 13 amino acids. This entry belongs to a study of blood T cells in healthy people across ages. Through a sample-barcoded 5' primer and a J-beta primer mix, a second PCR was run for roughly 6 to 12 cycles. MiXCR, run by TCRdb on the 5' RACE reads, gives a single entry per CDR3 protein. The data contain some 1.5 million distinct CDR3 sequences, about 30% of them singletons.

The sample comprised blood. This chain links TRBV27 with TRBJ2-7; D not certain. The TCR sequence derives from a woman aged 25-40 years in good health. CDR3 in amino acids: CASSLKIHYEQYF. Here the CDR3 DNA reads TGTGCCAGCAGTTTAAAGATTCACTACGAGCAGTACTTC.